Following are 30 T cell receptor beta chains from one sample sequenced in a study of cytomegalovirus exposure and HLA in healthy donors. Only in-frame clones appear in the TCRdb table, and some are missing; sequencing was by immunoSEQ multiplex PCR. The data show approximately 160,000 clones, around nine tenths seen once. Sequencing was done on a sample of PBMCs. All receptors derive from a man younger than 35 in good health and CMV-seropositive.

This chain uses TRBV11-3 with TRBJ1-2, with 7 bases aligning to TRBD1. CDR3 length: 14 residues. Trimming took 3 bases from V and 7 from J; bases not matched to a gene: 8. Germline V lookup: CDR1 SGHNT, CDR2 YENEEA. CDR3 residues: CASSFRQGQGGYTF. The CDR3 DNA is TGTGCCAGCAGCTTCAGACAGGGTCAAGGTGGCTACACCTTC.

The chain has TRBV28 and TRBJ1-4; D is possibly TRBD1 (5 bases). Germline V gives CDR1 MDHEN, CDR2 SYDVKM. Trimming removed 8 bases at V and 5 bases at J, with 27 bases between. CDR3 length equals 18 residues. The CDR3 DNA reads as TGTGCCAGCTTCAAGAGCGGGGCCGCAAAGCCTAGGAATGAAAAACTGTTTTTT. Its translation: CASFKSGAAKPRNEKLFF. The variable domain in full, completed from reference TRBV28 and TRBJ1-4, reads DVKVTQSSRYLVKRTGEKVFLECVQDMDHENMFWYRQDPGLGLRLIYFSYDVKMKEKGDIPEGYSVSREKKERFSLILESASTNQTSMYLCASFKSGAAKPRNEKLFFGSGTQLSVL.

This sequence joins TRBV2 and TRBJ2-1, with D hard to call. Germline loops: CDR1 SNHLY, CDR2 FYNNEI. The CDR3 totals 14 residues. V dropped 0 bases and J dropped 4 bases, with 7 bases sitting between them. CDR3 amino acids: CASSEALSYNEQFF. In DNA, the CDR3 is TGTGCCAGCAGTGAAGCGCTCAGTTACAATGAGCAGTTCTTC.

The chain employs TRBV2 and TRBJ2-5, with D tentatively TRBD2 (6 bases). The CDR3 contains 14 residues. Germline CDR1 reads SNHLY; CDR2 reads FYNNEI. V gave up 3 bases and J gave up 4 bases, with 12 bases separating them. In DNA form, the CDR3 reads TGTGCCAGCAGTGAGGGTCGGGGAGGAGAGACCCAGTACTTC. Translation: CASSEGRGGETQYF.

The V call is TRBV6-6, the J call TRBJ2-2, with 9 bases fitting TRBD1. The V segment lost 4 bases and the J segment 4 bases; nucleotides outside the gene matches: 7. This CDR3 contains 16 residues. Germline V gene lookup returns CDR1 MNHNY and CDR2 SVGAGI (reference sequence). CDR3 DNA sequence: TGTGCCAGCAGTTCTGCCGGGACAGGGTTCACCGGGGAGCTGTTTTTT. This gives the protein CASSSAGTGFTGELFF.

The genes are TRBV29-1 and TRBJ2-5; TRBD1 matches at 8 bases. The CDR3 runs 15 residues. V was clipped by 5 bases and J by 5 bases; unmatched bases: 13. CDR1 is SQVTM and CDR2 is ANQGSEA in the germline V gene. CDR3 in amino acids: CSVSGGRGAAETQYF. The CDR3, as DNA: TGCAGCGTTTCAGGGGGCAGGGGAGCCGCGGAGACCCAGTACTTC.

This chain uses TRBV18 with TRBJ2-3; the D is unclear. V was clipped by 0 bases and J by 2 bases, with 9 bases between them. The germline V gene encodes CDR1 KGHSH and CDR2 LQKENI. This CDR3 comprises 15 residues. The CDR3 sequence is CASSPPGRLTDTQYF. As DNA, the CDR3 is TGTGCCAGCTCACCACCGGGCAGGCTCACAGATACGCAGTATTTT.

The chain uses TRBV14 and TRBJ1-1; TRBD1 aligns across 7 bases. This CDR3 spans 14 amino acids. J was trimmed by 6 bases and V by 4 bases; bases with no gene match: 8. Germline lookup yields CDR1 SGHDN and CDR2 FVKESK. DNA of the CDR3: TGTGCCAGCAGCCCCCTGGACAGGATGGCTGAAGCTTTCTTT. Protein: CASSPLDRMAEAFF.

This clone has only a few counts. The chain carries TRBV12-5 and TRBJ2-7; no reliable D call. The V gene's germline CDR1 is LGHNT and CDR2 FRNRAP. V was cut by 3 bases and J by 3 bases, with 9 bases left in between. The CDR3 covers 13 residues. The CDR3 nucleotides are TGTGCTAGTGGTTTCGGCGGAAACTACGAGCAGTACTTC. This encodes CASGFGGNYEQYF.

The chain joins TRBV27 to TRBJ2-7, with 9 bases matching TRBD2. Per germline, CDR1 MNHEY and CDR2 SMNVEV (reference sequence). J gave up 5 bases and V 4 bases, and 3 bases lay outside the gene matches. The CDR3 is 13 residues long. Written as DNA, the CDR3 is TGTGCCAGCAGTTATAGCGGGAGAAACGAGCAGTACTTC. Translation gives CASSYSGRNEQYF.

The chain uses TRBV7-3 and TRBJ2-1, with TRBD2 matching over 10 bases. CDR1 is SGHTA, CDR2 FQGTGA, per germline. J gave up 6 bases and V 0 bases, and 5 bases lay outside the gene matches. This CDR3 contains 16 residues. The CDR3 DNA follows: TGTGCCAGCAGCTTAACGAAAGCGGGGGGGGGCAATGAGCAGTTCTTC. It is translated as CASSLTKAGGGNEQFF. Full variable domain (missing parts from reference TRBV7-3 and TRBJ2-1): GAGVSQTPSNKVTEKGKYVELRCDPISGHTALYWYRQSLGQGPEFLIYFQGTGAADDSGLPNDRFFAVRPEGSVSTLKIQRTERGDSAVYLCASSLTKAGGGNEQFFGPGTRLTVL.

This clone was detected only a few times. V gene TRBV6-4 combines with J gene TRBJ2-1, with 11 bases fitting TRBD2. The germline CDR1 and CDR2 sequences are MRHNA and SNTAGT. This CDR3 comprises 14 residues. The J segment lost 7 bases and the V segment lost 4 bases, leaving 3 bases of the junction unmatched. CDR3 amino acids: CASSVTSGINEQFF. DNA for the CDR3: TGTGCCAGCAGTGTGACTAGCGGGATAAATGAGCAGTTCTTC.

The V and J genes are TRBV4-2 and TRBJ1-5, with D maybe TRBD1 (5 bases). The germline CDR1 and CDR2 sequences are LGHNA and YNFKEQ. V was shortened by 0 bases and J by 7 bases, with 7 bases between the two germline ends. There are 13 residues in the CDR3. CDR3 in amino acids: CASSQEGHQPQHF. The CDR3, as DNA: TGTGCCAGCAGCCAAGAAGGACACCAGCCCCAGCATTTT.

This clone occurred once. This rearrangement joins TRBV28 to TRBJ2-1, with TRBD2 as a possible D gene (5 bases). There are 15 residues in the CDR3. CDR1 and CDR2 (germline): MDHEN, SYDVKM. Trimming cost V 6 bases and J 3 bases, with 15 bases left between them. This CDR3 reads CASSRLWGDYNEQFF. CDR3 bases: TGTGCCAGCAGCCGCCTTTGGGGAGACTACAATGAGCAGTTCTTC.

The sample holds a few counts of this clone. The V and J genes are TRBV7-9 and TRBJ2-7; D uncertain. The CDR3 runs to 15 residues. Germline CDR1 SEHNR, CDR2 FQNEAQ (reference sequence). Trimming removed 1 base from V and 3 bases from J, with 13 bases in between. The CDR3 reads CASSLDRSRGYEQYF. For the CDR3, the DNA is TGTGCCAGCAGCTTAGATAGAAGTCGAGGCTACGAGCAGTACTTC.

This chain links TRBV7-9 with TRBJ2-7, with 8 bases aligning to TRBD2. CDR3 length equals 18 residues. V dropped 0 bases and J dropped 3; count of bases not matched to a gene: 13. In germline, CDR1 is SEHNR, CDR2 FQNEAQ (reference sequence). CDR3 bases: TGTGCCAGCAGCTTAGCCGGGAGGGCCTCCAGCCCATACTACGAGCAGTACTTC. Amino acid sequence: CASSLAGRASSPYYEQYF.

With regard to this clone: The junction does not match germline at one end; this may be a read error. The chain recombines TRBV7-7 with TRBJ2-3; 13 bases agree with TRBD2. This CDR3 is built from 15 residues. The germline CDR1 and CDR2 sequences are SSHAT and FNYEAQ (reference sequence). CDR3 nucleotides: TGTGCTAGCAGCTTACTAGCGGGAGGGCCAGATACGCAGTATTTT. Translation gives CASSLLAGGPDTQYF.

The rearrangement uses TRBV7-8 and TRBJ1-5, with 7 bases matching TRBD1. Germline trimming cut 5 bases from V and 4 bases from J; bases unmatched to any gene: 11. Germline loops: CDR1 SGHVS, CDR2 FQNEAQ. CDR3 length equals 16 residues. Written as DNA, the CDR3 is TGTGCCAGCAGCGTCGACAGGGTTGGTTTGAATCAGCCCCAGCATTTT. This gives the protein CASSVDRVGLNQPQHF.

The gene calls are TRBV27 and TRBJ2-7; maybe TRBD1 (5 bases). The CDR3 runs 13 residues. V gave up 7 bases and J gave up 1 base, with 11 bases separating them. CDR1 MNHEY and CDR2 SMNVEV come from the germline V gene (reference sequence). This CDR3 reads CASTGFPSYEQYF. For the CDR3, the DNA is TGTGCCAGCACAGGGTTCCCATCCTACGAGCAGTACTTC.

The chain has TRBV18 and TRBJ2-2; 9 bases are a match to TRBD2. Germline V gene data show CDR1 as KGHSH and CDR2 as LQKENI. The J segment lost 3 bases and the V segment lost 3 bases, leaving 5 bases of the junction unmatched. The length of the CDR3 is 16 residues. CDR3 bases: TGTGCCAGCTCACCGCGGGAGGGCCGCGACACCGGGGAGCTGTTTTTT. Translated: CASSPREGRDTGELFF.

The V gene is TRBV2, the J gene TRBJ1-2; D gene ambiguous. The CDR3 totals 13 residues. V lost 3 bases, J lost 3 bases, and 8 bases lay in between. CDR1 is SNHLY and CDR2 is FYNNEI in the germline V gene. The CDR3, as DNA: TGTGCCAGCAGTGATACACCCGACTATGGCTACACCTTC. It specifies CASSDTPDYGYTF.

The chain links TRBV5-1 to TRBJ2-1; TRBD1 might be the D (6 bases). V lost 0 bases and J 3 bases, leaving 13 bases between the germline ends. In germline, CDR1 is SGHRS, CDR2 YFSETQ. The CDR3 contains 16 residues. The CDR3 reads CASSLARGVSYNEQFF. In nucleotides, the CDR3 is TGCGCCAGCAGCTTGGCCAGGGGTGTCAGCTACAATGAGCAGTTCTTC.

CDR3 sequence reads: CASRAGTGDYQSTGELFF. CDR3 sequence (DNA): TGTGCCAGCAGGGCCGGGACAGGGGATTATCAGAGCACCGGGGAGCTGTTTTTT. The chain is built from TRBV27 and TRBJ2-2, with 10 bases matching TRBD1. CDR3 length equals 18 residues. J was trimmed by 4 bases and V by 6 bases; bases with no gene match: 14. Germline CDR1 is MNHEY and CDR2 is SMNVEV (reference sequence).

This chain joins TRBV7-6 and TRBJ2-7; D is perhaps TRBD2 (6 bases). CDR1 is SGHVS, CDR2 FNYEAQ, per germline. V was shortened by 3 bases and J by 6 bases, with 9 bases between the two germline ends. This CDR3 is 12 amino acids long. CDR3 DNA: TGTGCCAGCAGCTTGATGGGGGGCGAGCAGTACTTC. Its protein product is CASSLMGGEQYF.

CDR3: CATRFTGTGTNNEQFF. The CDR3 region has the DNA TGTGCCACGCGATTCACCGGGACAGGGACCAACAATGAGCAGTTCTTC. The chain recombines TRBV27 with TRBJ2-1; 9 bases line up with TRBD1. The CDR3 is 16 amino acids. Looked up from germline, CDR1 is MNHEY and CDR2 is SMNVEV (reference sequence). J lost 5 bases, V lost 10 bases, and 15 bases had no gene match.

This sequence joins TRBV19 and TRBJ2-7; D is possibly TRBD2 (6 bases). CDR1 is LNHDA and CDR2 is SQIVND in the germline V gene (reference sequence). Deletions cut 5 bases from V and 4 bases from J, with 15 bases between. The CDR3 is 14 residues long. CDR3 loop: CASSPGLDFYEQYF. The DNA of the CDR3 is TGTGCCAGTAGTCCGGGACTCGATTTTTACGAGCAGTACTTC.

The rearrangement joins TRBV6-6 to TRBJ1-5; TRBD1 might be the D (6 bases). CDR3 length: 16 amino acids. Trimming took 6 bases from V and 1 from J, leaving 16 bases between them. CDR1 and CDR2 (germline): MNHNY, SVGAGI (reference sequence). Here the CDR3 reads CASRPGHIQSNQPQHF. The CDR3 nucleotides are TGTGCCAGCAGACCGGGACACATTCAAAGCAATCAGCCCCAGCATTTT.

The V and J genes are TRBV19 and TRBJ1-2, with D unclear. Germline loops: CDR1 LNHDA, CDR2 SQIVND (reference sequence). The length of the CDR3 is 10 residues. V dropped 8 bases and J dropped 4 bases, with 5 bases sitting between them. This chain's CDR3 is CASWLYGYTF. DNA for the CDR3: TGTGCCAGTTGGCTCTATGGCTACACCTTC. Complete variable domain (other parts from reference TRBV19 and TRBJ1-2): DGGITQSPKYLFRKEGQNVTLSCEQNLNHDAMYWYRQDPGQGLRLIYYSQIVNDFQKGDIAEGYSVSREKKESFPLTVTSAQKNPTAFYLCASWLYGYTFGSGTRLTVV.

The rearrangement joins TRBV5-6 to TRBJ1-4; no clear D gene. V gave up 2 bases and J gave up 4 bases, with 6 bases separating them. This CDR3 comprises 13 residues. Germline-derived CDR1 and CDR2 are SGHDT and YYEEEE. CDR3 in amino acids: CASSFGLNEKLFF. DNA of the CDR3: TGTGCCAGCAGCTTTGGCCTTAATGAAAAACTGTTTTTT.

The rearrangement joins TRBV27 to TRBJ2-7; maybe TRBD1 (6 bases). From germline, CDR1 is MNHEY and CDR2 SMNVEV (reference sequence). V lost 8 bases and J 3 bases, leaving 11 bases between the germline ends. CDR3 length equals 12 residues. CDR3 nucleotide sequence: TGTGCCAGCTCTGACAGGCGCTACGAGCAGTACTTC. It specifies CASSDRRYEQYF.